Listed below are T cell receptor beta chains from one sample, sequenced in a study of blood T cell repertoires in COVID-19. Method: immunoSEQ multiplex PCR; TCRdb's copy keeps in-frame clones and lacks some. This table has over 15,000 clones, around 89% appearing once. Sequenced sample: peripheral blood. The receptors shown here come from a man older than 75 with acute or convalescent COVID-19. Both conserved end residues are part of each CDR3. Fields, in order: D gene, clone size, V gene, J gene, CDR3 DNA, CDR3 protein. The D gene is left open where the match is weak. Not all rows give a size; the values are once, few, many and, for expanded clones, a class.

D gene: -
clone size: few
V gene: TRBV5-1
J gene: TRBJ2-7
CDR3 DNA: TGCGCCAGCAGCTTGGAGGGCGGGTCCACCTACGAGCAGTACTTC
CDR3 protein: CASSLEGGSTYEQYF

D gene: TRBD1
clone size: -
V gene: TRBV29-1
J gene: TRBJ1-1
CDR3 DNA: TGCAGCGTTGAATCCGACAGGGGCGAAACTGAAGCTTTCTTT
CDR3 protein: CSVESDRGETEAFF

D gene: TRBD1
clone size: -
V gene: TRBV11-2
J gene: TRBJ1-2
CDR3 DNA: TGTGCCAGCAGCTTAGACCGGACAGGGGTTACTTATGGCTACACCTTC
CDR3 protein: CASSLDRTGVTYGYTF

D gene: TRBD2
clone size: -
V gene: TRBV5-8
J gene: TRBJ2-1
CDR3 DNA: TGTGCCAGCAGCTACCTTAGCGGGAGGTACAATGAGCAGTTCTTC
CDR3 protein: CASSYLSGRYNEQFF

D gene: TRBD1
clone size: -
V gene: TRBV12-3/TRBV12-4
J gene: TRBJ1-4
CDR3 DNA: TGTGCCAGCACAAGACAGGGGAATGAAAAACTGTTTTTT
CDR3 protein: CASTRQGNEKLFF

D gene: TRBD1
clone size: -
V gene: TRBV5-8
J gene: TRBJ1-2
CDR3 DNA: TGTGCCAGCAGGGACGGACAGGGGGCCTCCTATGGCTACACCTTC
CDR3 protein: CASRDGQGASYGYTF

D gene: -
clone size: -
V gene: TRBV19
J gene: TRBJ2-3
CDR3 DNA: TGTGCCAGTAGCCCGTCAGGAGGGCCGGATACGCAGTATTTT
CDR3 protein: CASSPSGGPDTQYF

D gene: TRBD1
clone size: -
V gene: TRBV5-1
J gene: TRBJ1-5
CDR3 DNA: TGCGCCAGCAGCCCGACAGGGGCTCAGCCCCAGCATTTT
CDR3 protein: CASSPTGAQPQHF

D gene: TRBD1
clone size: -
V gene: TRBV28
J gene: TRBJ2-7
CDR3 DNA: TGTGCCAGCAGTGTAGGGGGCCAGGGCTACGAGCAGTACTTC
CDR3 protein: CASSVGGQGYEQYF

D gene: TRBD1
clone size: -
V gene: TRBV3-1/TRBV3-2
J gene: TRBJ1-2
CDR3 DNA: TGTGCCAGCAGTGACAACAGGGGCTTGAGTGGCTACACCTTC
CDR3 protein: CASSDNRGLSGYTF

D gene: -
clone size: -
V gene: TRBV19
J gene: TRBJ1-4
CDR3 DNA: TGTGCCAGTAGTCCGCAGGGTACGGCTAATGAAAAACTGTTTTTT
CDR3 protein: CASSPQGTANEKLFF

D gene: -
clone size: -
V gene: TRBV4-1
J gene: TRBJ2-7
CDR3 DNA: TGCGCCAGCAGCCGAATTACAGGGTACGAGCAGTACTTC
CDR3 protein: CASSRITGYEQYF

D gene: -
clone size: -
V gene: TRBV24-1
J gene: TRBJ1-5
CDR3 DNA: TGTGCCACCAGTGATGGAGGGGAGGGGCAGCCCCAGCATTTT
CDR3 protein: CATSDGGEGQPQHF

D gene: -
clone size: -
V gene: TRBV20-1
J gene: TRBJ2-7
CDR3 DNA: TGCAGTGCTAGTGAGTGGGAGTACGAGCAGTACTTC
CDR3 protein: CSASEWEYEQYF

D gene: -
clone size: once
V gene: TRBV3-1/TRBV3-2
J gene: TRBJ1-1
CDR3 DNA: TGTGCCAGCAGCTACCGGGGAACTGAAGCTTTCTTT
CDR3 protein: CASSYRGTEAFF

D gene: TRBD1
clone size: few
V gene: TRBV19
J gene: TRBJ1-6
CDR3 DNA: TGTGCCAGTACCCCCGCACCGGGACAGAATTCACCCCTCCACTTT
CDR3 protein: CASTPAPGQNSPLHF

D gene: -
clone size: once
V gene: TRBV30
J gene: TRBJ1-2
CDR3 DNA: TGTGCCTGGAGTGCGCTCGGGTATGGCTACACCTTC
CDR3 protein: CAWSALGYGYTF

D gene: -
clone size: -
V gene: TRBV3-1/TRBV3-2
J gene: TRBJ1-5
CDR3 DNA: TGTGCCAGCAGCCAAGTGGGGGGAAGCAATCAGCCCCAGCATTTT
CDR3 protein: CASSQVGGSNQPQHF

D gene: TRBD2
clone size: -
V gene: TRBV6-2/TRBV6-3
J gene: TRBJ2-1
CDR3 DNA: TGTGCCAGCAGTCCCCTAACTAGCGGGCGGCCGCATGAGCAGTTCTTC
CDR3 protein: CASSPLTSGRPHEQFF

D gene: TRBD2
clone size: -
V gene: TRBV7-2
J gene: TRBJ2-5
CDR3 DNA: TGTGCCAGCAGCTTAAAGGGCGGGAGGGTAGAGACCCAGTACTTC
CDR3 protein: CASSLKGGRVETQYF

D gene: TRBD1
clone size: -
V gene: TRBV19
J gene: TRBJ1-2
CDR3 DNA: TGTGCCAGTAGTACTCCGGGACAGGGTTCGGGGTTGTCGGATATATATGGCTACACCTTC
CDR3 protein: CASSTPGQGSGLSDIYGYTF

D gene: -
clone size: -
V gene: TRBV9
J gene: TRBJ2-7
CDR3 DNA: TGTGCCAGCAGCCCCCGAGGGGAGCAGTACTTC
CDR3 protein: CASSPRGEQYF

D gene: TRBD2
clone size: once
V gene: TRBV5-1
J gene: TRBJ2-5
CDR3 DNA: TGCGCCAGCAGCGCCGAACTAGCGGGGGGTCAGGAGACCCAGTACTTC
CDR3 protein: CASSAELAGGQETQYF

D gene: -
clone size: -
V gene: TRBV19
J gene: TRBJ1-1
CDR3 DNA: TGTGCCAGTTCTGGGGGGATAGGGACTGAAGCTTTCTTT
CDR3 protein: CASSGGIGTEAFF

D gene: TRBD2
clone size: -
V gene: TRBV3-1/TRBV3-2
J gene: TRBJ2-2
CDR3 DNA: TGTGCCAGCAGCCAAGACGGGAGGGCCGAGAACACCGGGGAGCTGTTTTTT
CDR3 protein: CASSQDGRAENTGELFF

D gene: TRBD1
clone size: -
V gene: TRBV7-9
J gene: TRBJ1-2
CDR3 DNA: TGTGCCAGTGGTCCGGGACAGCTTAACTATGGCTACACCTTC
CDR3 protein: CASGPGQLNYGYTF

D gene: -
clone size: -
V gene: TRBV18
J gene: TRBJ1-2
CDR3 DNA: TGTGCCAGCTCCCGTGGTCAGGGGCCAGCTAACTATGGCTACACCTTC
CDR3 protein: CASSRGQGPANYGYTF

D gene: -
clone size: -
V gene: TRBV5-4
J gene: TRBJ1-2
CDR3 DNA: TGTGCCAGCAGCTTACAGGGTCTGCAAGGCTACACCTTC
CDR3 protein: CASSLQGLQGYTF

D gene: -
clone size: -
V gene: TRBV11-2
J gene: TRBJ1-6
CDR3 DNA: TGTGCCAGCAGCTTAGATAGCAAGGTTTCACCCCTCCACTTT
CDR3 protein: CASSLDSKVSPLHF

D gene: -
clone size: -
V gene: TRBV3-1/TRBV3-2
J gene: TRBJ1-2
CDR3 DNA: TGTGCCAGCAGCCCCACAGCCAGACCCGCCTATGGCTACACCTTC
CDR3 protein: CASSPTARPAYGYTF

D gene: -
clone size: -
V gene: TRBV19
J gene: TRBJ1-2
CDR3 DNA: TGTGCCAGTAGAACAGGGCAAGCTAACTATGGCTACACCTTC
CDR3 protein: CASRTGQANYGYTF

D gene: TRBD1
clone size: -
V gene: TRBV6-5
J gene: TRBJ2-1
CDR3 DNA: TGTGCCAGCAGGGGACAGGGGGCGGGTGAGCAGTTCTTC
CDR3 protein: CASRGQGAGEQFF

D gene: -
clone size: once
V gene: TRBV5-5
J gene: TRBJ1-2
CDR3 DNA: TGTGCCAGCAGCTTAGTACAGAACTATGGCTACACCTTC
CDR3 protein: CASSLVQNYGYTF

D gene: TRBD1
clone size: -
V gene: TRBV2
J gene: TRBJ1-4
CDR3 DNA: TGTGCCAGCAGCCCAGGACAGGGACAAAATGAAAAACTGTTTTTT
CDR3 protein: CASSPGQGQNEKLFF

D gene: TRBD1
clone size: -
V gene: TRBV27
J gene: TRBJ2-7
CDR3 DNA: TGTGCCAGCAGTCAAAGGACAGGGGGCTTATACGAGCAGTACTTC
CDR3 protein: CASSQRTGGLYEQYF

D gene: -
clone size: -
V gene: TRBV30
J gene: TRBJ1-4
CDR3 DNA: TGTGCCTGGAGCGGGGGGCCAGGGAGTGGTGAAAAACTGTTTTTT
CDR3 protein: CAWSGGPGSGEKLFF

D gene: TRBD1
clone size: -
V gene: TRBV30
J gene: TRBJ2-7
CDR3 DNA: TGTGCCTGGAATCTGGACAGGAGAGCCTACGAGCAGTACTTC
CDR3 protein: CAWNLDRRAYEQYF

D gene: TRBD1
clone size: -
V gene: TRBV11-2
J gene: TRBJ2-7
CDR3 DNA: TGTGCCAGCAGCACCACCGGCACAGGGGGTATCAAACAGTACTTC
CDR3 protein: CASSTTGTGGIKQYF

D gene: -
clone size: -
V gene: TRBV2
J gene: TRBJ1-1
CDR3 DNA: TGTGCCAGCAGTCAACAGACGGCAGGCCGTGCTTTCTTT
CDR3 protein: CASSQQTAGRAFF

D gene: -
clone size: -
V gene: TRBV3-1/TRBV3-2
J gene: TRBJ1-5
CDR3 DNA: TGTGCCAGCAGCCAAGGGGGGGGAAACAATCAGCCCCAGCATTTT
CDR3 protein: CASSQGGGNNQPQHF

D gene: -
clone size: -
V gene: TRBV18
J gene: TRBJ2-7
CDR3 DNA: TGTGCCAGCTCACCAAAAGGGGCCGAGCAGTACTTC
CDR3 protein: CASSPKGAEQYF

D gene: -
clone size: -
V gene: TRBV5-1
J gene: TRBJ1-2
CDR3 DNA: TGCGCCAGCGCCACGACAGTAGCAGAGGGCTACACCTTC
CDR3 protein: CASATTVAEGYTF

D gene: -
clone size: -
V gene: TRBV18
J gene: TRBJ1-5
CDR3 DNA: TGTGCCAGCTCATTACAAGAAAGCAATCAGCCCCAGCATTTT
CDR3 protein: CASSLQESNQPQHF

D gene: -
clone size: once
V gene: TRBV2
J gene: TRBJ2-5
CDR3 DNA: TGTGCCAGCAGTGAGAGAGAGACCCAGTACTTC
CDR3 protein: CASSERETQYF

D gene: -
clone size: -
V gene: TRBV2
J gene: TRBJ2-2
CDR3 DNA: TGTGCCAGCAAATCCGGCGGGTTGTCGAACACCGGGGAGCTGTTTTTT
CDR3 protein: CASKSGGLSNTGELFF

D gene: TRBD1
clone size: -
V gene: TRBV29-1
J gene: TRBJ1-1
CDR3 DNA: TGCAGCGTCGGGACAGGACAGAACACTGAAGCTTTCTTT
CDR3 protein: CSVGTGQNTEAFF

D gene: -
clone size: -
V gene: TRBV30
J gene: TRBJ1-1
CDR3 DNA: TGTGCCTGGACGGGAGAGGCGGGCACTGAAGCTTTCTTT
CDR3 protein: CAWTGEAGTEAFF

D gene: -
clone size: -
V gene: TRBV6-2/TRBV6-3
J gene: TRBJ2-7
CDR3 DNA: TGTGCCAGCAGTTACTCCTCCCCCTACGAGCAGTACTTC
CDR3 protein: CASSYSSPYEQYF

D gene: TRBD2
clone size: -
V gene: TRBV29-1
J gene: TRBJ2-3
CDR3 DNA: TGCAGCGTTCTAGGACTAGCGGGGCCCACAGATACGCAGTATTTT
CDR3 protein: CSVLGLAGPTDTQYF

D gene: -
clone size: -
V gene: TRBV6-1
J gene: TRBJ1-5
CDR3 DNA: TGTGCCAGCAGTGAAGCGCTGAGGGGCAATCAGCCCCAGCATTTT
CDR3 protein: CASSEALRGNQPQHF

D gene: -
clone size: -
V gene: TRBV6-2/TRBV6-3
J gene: TRBJ2-2
CDR3 DNA: TGTGCCAGCAGTTACGCCCAGGGGACCGGGGAGCTGTTTTTT
CDR3 protein: CASSYAQGTGELFF

D gene: -
clone size: -
V gene: TRBV11-3
J gene: TRBJ1-1
CDR3 DNA: TGTGCCAGCAGCTTCATAGGGGGAACTGAAGCTTTCTTT
CDR3 protein: CASSFIGGTEAFF

D gene: -
clone size: -
V gene: TRBV6-5
J gene: TRBJ1-6
CDR3 DNA: TGTGCCAGCAGTTATTTGGGGAACAAAGGGGATTCACCCCTCCACTTT
CDR3 protein: CASSYLGNKGDSPLHF

D gene: TRBD1
clone size: -
V gene: TRBV2
J gene: TRBJ1-5
CDR3 DNA: TGTGCCAGCGGACCGGGACAGGGTCGTAATCAGCCCCAGCATTTT
CDR3 protein: CASGPGQGRNQPQHF

D gene: -
clone size: -
V gene: TRBV3-1/TRBV3-2
J gene: TRBJ1-3
CDR3 DNA: TGTGCCAGCAGCCAACGGGGGGAGGGAAACACCATATATTTT
CDR3 protein: CASSQRGEGNTIYF

D gene: TRBD1
clone size: -
V gene: TRBV5-4
J gene: TRBJ2-7
CDR3 DNA: TGTGCCAGCAGCTTAGGCGGACAGGGATCCTACGAGCAGTACTTC
CDR3 protein: CASSLGGQGSYEQYF

D gene: -
clone size: -
V gene: TRBV2
J gene: TRBJ1-4
CDR3 DNA: TGTGCCCGCGGGGACTCAACTAATGAAAAACTGTTTTTT
CDR3 protein: CARGDSTNEKLFF